This T cell receptor beta chain was sequenced during a study of cytomegalovirus exposure and HLA in healthy donors. Deletions cut 3 bases from V and 5 bases from J, with 23 bases between. Germline V gives CDR1 MDHEN, CDR2 SYDVKM. The CDR3 is 18 amino acids. Clones were read by immunoSEQ multiplex PCR, and TCRdb kept only the in-frame ones, dropping some. The table includes roughly 73,000 clones, roughly 95% detected once. This chain joins TRBV28 and TRBJ2-1; D perhaps matches TRBD2 (5 bases). The TCR comes from a man aged 18 to 30 in good health and CMV-seronegative. Sequenced sample: PBMCs. The CDR3 bases are TGTGCCAGCAGTTTCGCCGCGGGTGGGAGCGGTCGAGACAATGAGCAGTTCTTC. This translates into CASSFAAGGSGRDNEQFF.